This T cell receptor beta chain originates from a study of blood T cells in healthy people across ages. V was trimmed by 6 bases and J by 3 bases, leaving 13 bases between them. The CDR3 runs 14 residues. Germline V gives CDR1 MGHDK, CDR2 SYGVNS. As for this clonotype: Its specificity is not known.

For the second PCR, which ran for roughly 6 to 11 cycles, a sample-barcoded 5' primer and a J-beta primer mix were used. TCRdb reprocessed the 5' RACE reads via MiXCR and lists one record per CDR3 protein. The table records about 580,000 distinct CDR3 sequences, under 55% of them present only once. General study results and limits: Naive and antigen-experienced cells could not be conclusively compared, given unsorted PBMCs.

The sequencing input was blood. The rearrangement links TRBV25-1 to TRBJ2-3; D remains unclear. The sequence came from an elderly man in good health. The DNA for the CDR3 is TGTGCCAGCAGGGCTGATCTGGGGACAGATACGCAGTATTTT. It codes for CASRADLGTDTQYF.